Here is one T cell receptor beta chain with its context. Its specificity is unknown. Libraries were prepared by immunoSEQ multiplex PCR; TCRdb keeps only in-frame clonotypes and omits some of them. The data contain 60,000 to 70,000 clones, around 60% of them singletons. Germline values: CDR1 SGHTA, CDR2 FQGNSA. This CDR3 spans 10 amino acids. Trimming shortened V by 6 bases and J by 7 bases, and 6 bases separated the two germline ends. This specimen belongs to a study of cytotoxic CD8 clonotypes in ibrutinib-treated CLL. Study in general: Of the patients, some eleven were relapsed/refractory, roughly 15 treatment-naive and 17 to 18 IGHV unmutated. Across samples, productive templates numbered some 250,000 and productive rearrangements reached 75,000 to 100,000 on average. Whole-study results and caveats: Treatment left the uncommon public clonotypes either contracted or stable in frequency.

This rearrangement joins TRBV7-2 to TRBJ1-2; no clear D. This clonotype was sampled from a human donor with chronic lymphocytic leukemia. Sample: PBMCs, taken after 12 months of ibrutinib treatment. CDR3 bases: TGTGCCAGCAGTTATGGTGGCTACACCTTC. Protein product: CASSYGGYTF.